This T cell receptor beta chain was obtained from a study of T cell responses to AZD1222 COVID-19 vaccine. Libraries were prepared by immunoSEQ multiplex PCR; TCRdb keeps only in-frame clonotypes and omits some of them. The sample includes approximately 140,000 clones, around 92% of them seen just once. The CDR3 has 14 amino acids. Germline loops: CDR1 SGHDT, CDR2 YYEEEE. With 4 bases removed from V and 6 bases from J, the gap between germline ends came to 17 bases. Pooling of second doses given at about 4 or about 12 weeks was done. This clone was seen a handful of times. The chain links TRBV5-6 to TRBJ2-7; D uncertain. The sequence was collected from an adult who received the AZD1222 COVID-19 vaccine. This specimen consisted of peripheral blood, obtained 28 days after the second AZD1222 dose. DNA for the CDR3: TGTGCCAGCAGCAGGATACACTCAGGTGGCGAGCAGTACGTC. It yields the protein CASSRIHSGGEQYV.